Shown below are 17 T cell receptor beta chains from a single sample sequenced in a study of cytomegalovirus exposure and HLA in healthy donors. Both 60 Vbeta primers and 13 Jbeta primers went into the PCR. Profiling relied on immunoSEQ multiplex PCR, and the TCRdb table lists in-frame clones only, not all of them. Of some 150,000 clones in the sample, 75% to 80% were seen once. What was sequenced was PBMCs. These receptors were taken from a female donor in good health and CMV-seronegative.

The chain recombines TRBV2 with TRBJ2-5, with TRBD2 matching over 8 bases. Trimming at V came to 6 bases and at J to 5 bases, leaving 11 bases not matched to a gene. The CDR3 is made up of 15 amino acids. CDR1 is SNHLY, CDR2 FYNNEI, per germline. In DNA form, the CDR3 reads TGTGCCAGCAGAGCTCCCGCGGGGGGCGTGGAGACCCAGTACTTC. This sequence encodes CASRAPAGGVETQYF.

The V gene is TRBV7-9, the J gene TRBJ2-7; 11 positions match TRBD1. CDR1 is SEHNR and CDR2 is FQNEAQ in the germline V gene (reference sequence). Trimming cost V 4 bases and J 4 bases; bases outside gene matches: 6. This CDR3 region has 15 residues. For the CDR3, the DNA is TGTGCCAGCAGCTCCGGACAGGGGGCTGGTTACGAGCAGTACTTC. It is translated as CASSSGQGAGYEQYF.

The rearrangement joins TRBV27 to TRBJ2-5, with D possibly being TRBD1 (6 bases). This CDR3 is built from 14 residues. V dropped 6 bases and J dropped 11 bases, with 22 bases sitting between them. Germline V gene data show CDR1 as MNHEY and CDR2 as SMNVEV (reference sequence). Here the CDR3 DNA reads TGTGCCAGCAGCTCTGGGGCAGGGGATAATGAGCAGTACTTC. Protein: CASSSGAGDNEQYF.

Many counts were recorded for this clone. The chain recombines TRBV5-4 with TRBJ1-4; D gene ambiguous. Trimming removed 4 bases at V and 5 bases at J, with 12 bases between. The CDR3 sequence is 14 residues long. Germline V gene sequence: CDR1 SGHNT, CDR2 YYREEE (reference sequence). CDR3 sequence: CASSDRELNEKLFF. DNA for the CDR3: TGTGCCAGCAGCGACCGGGAATTGAATGAAAAACTGTTTTTT. Based on the CDR3 plus reference TRBV5-4 and TRBJ1-4, the full variable domain is ETGVTQSPTHLIKTRGQQVTLRCSSQSGHNTVSWYQQALGQGPQFIFQYYREEENGRGNFPPRFSGLQFPNYSSELNVNALELDDSALYLCASSDRELNEKLFFGSGTQLSVL.

The chain employs TRBV27 and TRBJ2-7, with 11 nucleotides matching TRBD2. CDR1 is MNHEY and CDR2 is SMNVEV in the germline V gene (reference sequence). V was clipped by 5 bases and J by 2 bases; unmatched bases: 2. This CDR3 has 14 amino acids. In nucleotides, the CDR3 is TGTGCCAGCAGTGGACTAGCGGGTGCCTACGAGCAGTACTTC. Amino acid sequence: CASSGLAGAYEQYF.

This clone was observed a handful of times. The chain joins TRBV5-6 to TRBJ2-5; no reliable D call. The germline V gene has CDR1 SGHDT and CDR2 YYEEEE. V lost 4 bases to trimming and J lost 6 bases, with 13 bases between them. The CDR3 has 13 amino acids. The CDR3 here is CASSLEQVKTQYF. CDR3 in DNA: TGTGCCAGCAGCCTCGAGCAGGTCAAGACCCAGTACTTC. The whole variable domain, filled in from reference TRBV5-6 and TRBJ2-5, reads DAGVTQSPTHLIKTRGQQVTLRCSPKSGHDTVSWYQQALGQGPQFIFQYYEEEERQRGNFPDRFSGHQFPNYSSELNVNALLLGDSALYLCASSLEQVKTQYFGPGTRLLVL.

The V gene is TRBV10-1, the J gene TRBJ2-2; a weak D match, TRBD1 (6 bases). The CDR3 extends over 15 amino acids. The germline gives CDR1 WNHNN, CDR2 SYGVQD (reference sequence). The germline V and J ends were trimmed by 7 bases and 0 bases, with 12 bases remaining between them. The CDR3 region has the DNA TGCGCCAGCACCGATGGGGGCGCGAACACCGGGGAGCTGTTTTTT. Translation gives CASTDGGANTGELFF.

In its sample, this clone was seen a few times. This chain uses TRBV18 with TRBJ2-1, with D perhaps matching TRBD2 (5 bases). Germline V gives CDR1 KGHSH, CDR2 LQKENI. Between the trimmed V and J ends, which lost 0 bases and 0 bases, there was a span of 9 bases. This CDR3 has 16 amino acids. The CDR3 bases are TGTGCCAGCTCACCACCGGGAGTAAGCTCCTACAATGAGCAGTTCTTC. Protein: CASSPPGVSSYNEQFF.

This clone was counted only a few times. The chain joins TRBV6-1 to TRBJ2-2; 9 nucleotides line up with TRBD1. Germline CDR1 MNHNS, CDR2 SASEGT. This CDR3 contains 13 residues. The ends lost 5 bases at V and 6 bases at J; junction bases unmatched: 1. CDR3 in amino acids: CASSRDRAGELFF. For the CDR3, the DNA is TGTGCCAGCAGTCGGGACAGGGCCGGGGAGCTGTTTTTT.

J is TRBJ2-5 and V is TRBV5-1, with 12 bases identical to TRBD2. The CDR3 has 14 residues. V was pared by 4 bases and J by 5 bases, with 3 bases of the junction left unmatched. The germline V gene has CDR1 SGHRS and CDR2 YFSETQ. Written as DNA, the CDR3 is TGCGCCAGCAGCCTGGGACTAGCGGGCGAGACCCAGTACTTC. It yields the protein CASSLGLAGETQYF.

The chain couples TRBV9 to TRBJ1-1, with 7 bases aligning to TRBD1. J gave up 5 bases and V 4 bases, and 8 bases lay outside the gene matches. This CDR3 spans 14 amino acids. Germline loops: CDR1 SGDLS, CDR2 YYNGEE. CDR3 nucleotide sequence: TGTGCCAGCAGCAAACAGGGGATCCCTACTGAAGCTTTCTTT. It yields the protein CASSKQGIPTEAFF.

This clone was seen a few times. CDR3 DNA: TGTGCCAGCACCGATACTGGGGGGGCAGGAACTGAAGCTTTCTTT. Its translation is CASTDTGGAGTEAFF. This chain links TRBV5-6 with TRBJ1-1; weak D call: TRBD1 (6 bases). V was pared by 6 bases and J by 5 bases, with 20 bases between. The CDR3 is 15 amino acids. Germline CDR1 and CDR2: SGHDT and YYEEEE. Looking up the rest from reference TRBV5-6 and TRBJ1-1 gives the full variable domain: DAGVTQSPTHLIKTRGQQVTLRCSPKSGHDTVSWYQQALGQGPQFIFQYYEEEERQRGNFPDRFSGHQFPNYSSELNVNALLLGDSALYLCASTDTGGAGTEAFFGQGTRLTVV.

The V call is TRBV2, the J call TRBJ2-1, with a tentative D call TRBD1 (5 bases). Germline-derived CDR1 and CDR2 are SNHLY and FYNNEI. The CDR3 sequence is 14 residues long. V was shortened by 8 bases and J by 4 bases, with 15 bases between the two germline ends. The CDR3 nucleotides read TGTGCCAGCGAGACAGAGAGGATATACAATGAGCAGTTCTTC. This sequence encodes CASETERIYNEQFF.

The CDR3 DNA sequence: TGTGCTAGTGGGACAGCCCCTGAGGAGCAGTACTTC. Translation: CASGTAPEEQYF. The chain carries TRBV12-5 and TRBJ2-7; tentative D call: TRBD1 (5 bases). With 6 bases removed from V and 7 bases from J, the gap between germline ends came to 13 bases. Per germline, CDR1 LGHNT and CDR2 FRNRAP. The CDR3 has 12 amino acids.

This chain joins TRBV11-3 and TRBJ2-3; no reliable D call. Trimming cost V 1 base and J 4 bases, with 9 bases left between them. In germline, CDR1 is SGHNT, CDR2 YENEEA. There are 14 residues in the CDR3. The CDR3 protein is CASSLVYPADTQYF. CDR3 nucleotides: TGTGCCAGCAGCTTAGTTTATCCCGCAGATACGCAGTATTTT.

J is TRBJ2-5 and V is TRBV5-4, with 9 bases lining up with TRBD2. The DNA matches TRBJ2-7 better at its end, which makes the J call doubtful. The germline V gene has CDR1 SGHNT and CDR2 YYREEE (reference sequence). CDR3 length: 14 amino acids. The CDR3 DNA sequence: TGTGCCAGCAGCCCCGGACTAGCGAGGTACGAGCAGTACTTC. Protein sequence: CASSPGLARYEQYF.

J is TRBJ2-7 and V is TRBV6-5; 8 nucleotides line up with TRBD1. The V gene's germline CDR1 is MNHEY and CDR2 SVGAGI. The CDR3 totals 14 residues. J was trimmed by 4 bases and V by 6 bases; bases with no gene match: 8. The CDR3 spells CASSPGQGRYEQYF. In nucleotides, the CDR3 is TGTGCCAGCAGCCCCGGACAGGGACGGTACGAGCAGTACTTC.